This T cell receptor beta chain originates from a study of cytomegalovirus exposure and HLA in healthy donors (dated by TCRdb to about 2017). Regarding the complete study: An earlier analysis of approximately 640 of the donors reported 276 Gb of sequence data and about 100 million unique TCR beta sequences from 150 million to 200 million T cells. Roughly 300 gigabases of sequencing data and approximately 91 million unique TCR sequences made up an early release that covered under 750 HLA-typed donors. Among the roughly 430 genotyped donors, around 79% belonged to the genetic ancestry cluster associated with self-reported Caucasian donors. The study aimed to test whether signatures of past pathogen exposure could be identified by cataloging public T cell receptors. The study used immunosequencing to profile the T cell repertoires of several hundred subjects and linked those repertoires to cytomegalovirus serostatus. A separate validation cohort of over 95 different subjects was used in addition to the 666-subject first cohort. To predict cytomegalovirus infection status, the study brought together high-throughput TCR immunosequencing, statistical association of individual TCRs with disease status, and machine learning. A later analysis re-analyzed previously published TCR beta repertoires from hundreds of donors and added high-resolution HLA genotyping to study TCR occurrence patterns. Rather than drawing on any new phenotypic data, the later analysis identified candidate immune exposures from TCR beta sequences and the way those sequences occurred across donors. An earlier analysis of 500 to 750 of the donors applied high-throughput TCR beta sequencing to assess whether each TCR beta V gene segment acted as functional or pseudogenic. Donor age, sex, ethnicity and CMV serostatus were collected together with the repertoire data. In a later genetic analysis, genome-wide SNP genotypes for about 55% of the roughly 700 donors were used, and that subset was treated as a discovery cohort. Every discovery cohort repertoire had been produced on one sequencing platform. Both class I and class II loci were covered by HLA typing, at four-digit resolution. The number of typed donors differed by locus: about 620-630 for A, B, C, DRB1 and DQB1; 522 for DQA1; 606 for DPA1; and about 450 for DPB1. Five DR-DQ haplotypes were treated as single units for association and clustering because of strong linkage in the cohort. On average, 235,054 unique TCR beta nucleotide sequences were sequenced per donor among 300 to 500 genotyped donors of the cohort, with roughly 18% of those sequences being non-productive. The investigation overall reported the following: Several of the top co-occurrence clusters appeared to be linked to parvovirus B19, influenza, CMV and Epstein-Barr virus, according to a later analysis. Assigning TCR associations to individual alleles was difficult when HLA alleles, especially DR and DQ, strongly co-occurred. Presence/absence analyses assumed roughly uniform sequencing depth across donors, an assumption that may not hold. Correlated functional status among segregating V segments might be attributable to linkage disequilibrium, but an unknown experimental factor could not be ruled out. In a later genetic analysis, a missense DCLRE1C variant was associated with V-gene and J-gene trimming of TCR beta chains, and the association was replicated in an independent cohort. In vitro tests confirmed that a few of the cytomegalovirus-associated TCR beta chains recognize cytomegalovirus antigens. The only immune exposure information available for the cohort was CMV serostatus. In both the original and validation cohorts, the classifier was reported to diagnose cytomegalovirus status with high specificity and sensitivity. In a later analysis, most CMV-associated TCR beta chains were found to appear HLA-restricted, with HLA associations seemingly driven largely by CMV exposure. A cluster of highly shared sequence variants was judged likely to be a technical artifact of the sequencing pipeline. Most TCR sequences were seen in very few donors, while some public TCRs were found in many individuals. An earlier analysis of approximately 600 of the donors showed that most TCR beta V segments appeared in productive rearrangements either about 87% or about 30% of the time, which broadly matched IMGT annotations. Specific HLA alleles were associated with 18,000 or so TCR beta sequences at a false discovery rate of 0.05 in a later analysis. Because counts were too low, some 16 rarely observed V segments, including chromosome 9 orphons, were excluded from the earlier analysis of 587 of the donors. According to a later analysis, TCR association rates differed among HLA loci, with DRB1 alleles showing the most associated TCRs and HLA-C alleles showing the fewest. The authors suggested that the approach could potentially be generalized to other disease states and immunological phenotypes. Because some donors lacked HLA typing at each locus, the association tests relied only on the typed subset. According to a later genetic analysis, donors in an Asian-associated ancestry cluster had fewer N-insertions in productive TCRs than the approximately 650-donor mean. The study listed 150 to 200 TCR beta chains as associated with cytomegalovirus. A further reported finding was that TCR beta sequences accurately predicted the HLA-A and HLA-B alleles for most subjects in the first cohort. In a later analysis, HLA-associated TCR beta chains showed more clonal expansion and lower generation probabilities than non-associated chains that were equally common. This cohort had only TCR beta chains sequenced, and the lack of alpha or paired-chain data limited which features could be detected.

The cohort consisted of 650 to 700 healthy bone marrow donors. At the time of sampling, all cohort members were nominally healthy, though unrecorded immune exposures were likely present. The donor was CMV seropositive and belonged to the group of 250 to 350 seropositive cohort members. Each donor provided a peripheral blood sample, and peripheral blood mononuclear cells were used for TCR beta sequencing. Genomic DNA was extracted from the blood cell samples with the Qiagen DNeasy Blood Extraction Kit. A note on this clone: What this receptor recognizes is not known. A junction end diverges from the germline sequence, so it may reflect a read error.

Libraries were constructed by the immunoSEQ multiplex PCR assay. For the multiplex PCR, a mixture combining 60 forward primers for TCR Vbeta segments and 13 reverse primers for TCR Jbeta segments was used. The CDR3 region of rearranged TCR beta genes was amplified from genomic DNA with a multiplex PCR assay. The amplified TCR beta libraries were sequenced on the Illumina HiSeq System as 87-base-pair reads. Regarding the original processing steps: In a later analysis, some 80 million unique TCR beta chains were counted across the 650 to 700 repertoires, and around 11 million of these chains were shared by at least two donors. To remove PCR and sequencing errors, raw reads were error-corrected and collapsed into unique sequences using a nearest-neighbor algorithm that merged closely related sequences. CDR3 sequences were aligned to IMGT reference sequences to assign V, D and J gene segments. For a sequence to be retained, a match of at least six nucleotides to both a V gene segment and a J gene segment was required. Rearrangements were called productive when the CDR3 lacked stop codons and stayed in frame with V and J; all others were non-productive. CDR3 was defined according to IMGT convention as the region running from the second conserved V-encoded cysteine to the conserved J-encoded phenylalanine. The earlier analysis of about 590 of the donors excluded sequences that lacked an unambiguous match to a single V gene segment. In an earlier analysis of approximately 560 of the donors, a V segment was called functional when productive rearrangements were above 56.7%, and segregating when the standard deviation between donors exceeded 5%. A statistical classification framework was built to diagnose cytomegalovirus status from the catalog of TCR beta chain sequences. In a later analysis, V and J genes were assigned by comparing TCR nucleotide sequences against IMGT/GENE-DB human TR gene sequences. The TCRdist pipeline was used in a later analysis to assign CDR3 sequences and most-parsimonious VDJ recombination scenarios. In a later analysis, every TCR beta chain was defined by the combination of its CDR3 amino acid sequence and its V-gene family, and reads without a unique V-gene family were dropped. A later analysis removed several hundred highly shared, low-generation-probability nucleotide sequences to deal with suspected cross-contamination and a sequencing artifact. In a later analysis, a clonal expansion index for each public chain was calculated from normalized within-repertoire ranks of inferred template counts. Generation probabilities in a later analysis came from a VDJ recombination model fitted to out-of-frame rearrangements, and those results were checked against IGoR. A later analysis scored TCR-TCR, TCR-HLA and TCR-CMV co-occurrence with hypergeometric tests, applying a repertoire-size bias correction to TCR pairs. A later analysis estimated false discovery rates by permuting HLA or CMV assignments 20 times. In a later analysis, co-occurring TCRs were grouped with DBSCAN, and TCRdist sequence similarity was added when clustering was performed within HLA-allele-positive subsets. Repertoires with fewer than 30,000 or more than 120,000 public chains, plus five repertoires with anomalous nucleotide sharing, were excluded from co-occurrence clustering. TCRdb carries this immuneACCESS record with in-frame sequences only. Its versions omit some clonotypes, under half of them owing to an unresolved V gene in the studies checked, with the rest unexplained. That table supplies the V and J calls and clone size; D and trimming were determined from the DNA. The sample yields under 200,000 clones; more than 65% were counted once. Around 3.5% of the sample comes from the top ten.

Sequences were obtained from PBMCs. This receptor was taken from a man aged 35 to 55 in good health and CMV-seropositive.

The CDR3: CASSQDRGTGANVLTF. The DNA is TGTGCCAGCAGCCAAGACAGGGGAACTGGGGCCAACGTCCTGACTTTC. The sequence joins TRBV4-1 to TRBJ2-6; TRBD1 fits 8 bases in the junction. The CDR3 has 16 amino acids, counting the end cysteine and phenylalanine. Only the CDR3 portion is preserved as DNA: 48 bases, with reading frame beginning at the first base. The germline V gene gives CDR1 as MGHRA and CDR2 as YSYEKL.